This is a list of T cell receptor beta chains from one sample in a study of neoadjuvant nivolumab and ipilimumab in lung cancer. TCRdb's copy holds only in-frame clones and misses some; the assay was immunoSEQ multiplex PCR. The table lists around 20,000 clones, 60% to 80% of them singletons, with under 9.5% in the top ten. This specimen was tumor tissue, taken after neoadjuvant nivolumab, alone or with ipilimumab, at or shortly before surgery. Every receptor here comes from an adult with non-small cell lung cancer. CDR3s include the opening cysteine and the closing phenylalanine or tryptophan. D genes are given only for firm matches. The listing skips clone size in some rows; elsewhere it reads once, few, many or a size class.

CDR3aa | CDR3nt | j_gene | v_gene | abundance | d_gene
CASSFLQGQRNTGELFF | TGTGCCAGCAGCTTCCTCCAGGGACAGAGGAACACCGGGGAGCTGTTTTTT | TRBJ2-2 | TRBV7-2 | - | TRBD1
CAWGGSSEAFF | TGTGCCTGGGGGGGTTCTAGTGAAGCTTTCTTT | TRBJ1-1 | TRBV30 | once | -
CATSPGGGPGETQYF | TGTGCCACCTCCCCCGGGGGGGGGCCGGGTGAGACCCAGTACTTC | TRBJ2-5 | TRBV15 | - | TRBD2
CASSLGPDRENSPLHF | TGTGCCAGCAGCTTAGGTCCGGACAGGGAAAATTCACCCCTCCACTTT | TRBJ1-6 | TRBV7-9 | - | TRBD1
CASSIGVGATNEKLFF | TGTGCCAGCAGTATTGGGGTGGGGGCAACTAATGAAAAACTGTTTTTT | TRBJ1-4 | TRBV14 | medium-sized | -
CASSPTSGGTDTQYF | TGCGCCAGCAGCCCCACTAGCGGGGGGACAGATACGCAGTATTTT | TRBJ2-3 | TRBV5-1 | - | TRBD2
CASSQDMDYEQYF | TGTGCCAGCAGTCAGGACATGGACTACGAGCAGTACTTC | TRBJ2-7 | TRBV2 | - | -
CASSIDRGNLYEQYF | TGTGCCAGCAGCATAGACAGGGGCAACCTCTACGAGCAGTACTTC | TRBJ2-7 | TRBV7-9 | - | TRBD1
CATSRDTLAGIRNQPQHF | TGTGCCACCAGCAGAGATACCCTGGCGGGGATACGCAATCAGCCCCAGCATTTT | TRBJ1-5 | TRBV15 | - | -
CASSPGMASTQYF | TGTGCCAGCAGCCCTGGAATGGCCAGCACGCAGTATTTT | TRBJ2-3 | TRBV5-5 | - | -
CASSLWRENTEAFF | TGTGCCAGCAGCTTGTGGAGAGAAAACACTGAAGCTTTCTTT | TRBJ1-1 | TRBV7-2 | - | -
CASSGERVGTEAFF | TGTGCCAGCAGCGGGGAGAGGGTGGGCACTGAAGCTTTCTTT | TRBJ1-1 | TRBV7-9 | - | -
CASSPGGPSEQYF | TGTGCCAGCAGCCCCGGGGGGCCTAGCGAGCAGTACTTC | TRBJ2-7 | TRBV7-3 | - | -
CASSYRRPKSYEQYF | TGTGCCAGCAGTTACCGCAGGCCTAAATCCTACGAGCAGTACTTC | TRBJ2-7 | TRBV6-5 | - | -
CASSYSWESTEAFF | TGTGCCAGCAGTTACTCGTGGGAGTCGACTGAAGCTTTCTTT | TRBJ1-1 | TRBV6-5 | - | -
CASSGGGPNQPQHF | TGTGCCAGCAGTGGCGGGGGTCCCAATCAGCCCCAGCATTTT | TRBJ1-5 | TRBV6-1 | - | -
CASSPPGQGILGANVLTF | TGTGCCAGCAGCCCGCCAGGACAGGGTATACTTGGGGCCAACGTCCTGACTTTC | TRBJ2-6 | TRBV5-4 | once | TRBD1
CASSDTGHARQYF | TGTGCCAGCAGCGACACGGGGCACGCTAGACAGTACTTC | TRBJ2-7 | TRBV7-6 | - | -
CASSQEVGSAYEQYF | TGCGCCAGCAGCCAAGAAGTAGGGTCGGCGTACGAGCAGTACTTC | TRBJ2-7 | TRBV4-3 | few | -
CASSLRGAETQYF | TGTGCCAGCAGCTTGAGGGGGGCCGAGACCCAGTACTTC | TRBJ2-5 | TRBV5-4 | - | -
CASSQIAGPGEQYF | TGTGCCAGCAGCCAAATAGCGGGGCCAGGCGAGCAGTACTTC | TRBJ2-7 | TRBV11-2 | - | TRBD2
CASRAQDRGGTEAFF | TGTGCCAGCAGGGCCCAGGACAGGGGCGGCACTGAAGCTTTCTTT | TRBJ1-1 | TRBV28 | - | TRBD1
CASSRTGDYGYTF | TGTGCCAGCTCCCGGACAGGGGATTATGGCTACACCTTC | TRBJ1-2 | TRBV6-1 | - | TRBD1
CASSQDRVQPQHF | TGCGCCAGCAGCCAAGACAGGGTCCAGCCCCAGCATTTT | TRBJ1-5 | TRBV4-1 | - | -
CASSSAGTAKSYEQYF | TGTGCCAGCAGTTCGGCCGGGACAGCGAAATCCTACGAGCAGTACTTC | TRBJ2-7 | TRBV27 | few | TRBD1
CASSVGDVGGNTEAFF | TGTGCCAGCAGCGTAGGCGACGTAGGGGGAAACACTGAAGCTTTCTTT | TRBJ1-1 | TRBV9 | - | -
CASSTWDRAEKLFF | TGTGCCAGCAGCACCTGGGACAGGGCTGAAAAACTGTTTTTT | TRBJ1-4 | TRBV7-9 | - | TRBD1
CASSLVPGQGSSYEQYF | TGTGCCAGCAGTTTGGTCCCGGGACAGGGAAGCTCCTACGAGCAGTACTTC | TRBJ2-7 | TRBV28 | few | TRBD1
CASSVGQLSYNSPLHF | TGTGCCAGCAGCGTGGGACAGCTCTCCTATAATTCACCCCTCCACTTT | TRBJ1-6 | TRBV9 | - | TRBD1
CASSPLAGSTDTQYF | TGTGCCAGCTCACCCCTCGCGGGGAGCACAGATACGCAGTATTTT | TRBJ2-3 | TRBV18 | - | -
CASSRNNGPYGYTF | TGTGCCAGCAGCCGAAACAATGGGCCATATGGCTACACCTTC | TRBJ1-2 | TRBV7-9 | - | -
CSVRGRAYEQYF | TGCAGCGTTCGAGGCCGAGCCTACGAGCAGTACTTC | TRBJ2-7 | TRBV29-1 | few | -
CASSDSGSRAYNQPQHF | TGTGCCAGCAGTGACTCGGGGTCCAGAGCATACAATCAGCCCCAGCATTTT | TRBJ1-5 | TRBV6-4 | - | -
CASSARTVRNTEAFF | TGCGCCAGCAGCGCACGGACAGTTCGGAACACTGAAGCTTTCTTT | TRBJ1-1 | TRBV5-1 | - | -
CATSRELRGTYEQYF | TGTGCCACCAGCAGAGAGCTCAGGGGGACCTACGAGCAGTACTTC | TRBJ2-7 | TRBV15 | - | TRBD1
CASSVTSSEETQYF | TGTGCCAGCAGTGTGACTAGCAGTGAAGAGACCCAGTACTTC | TRBJ2-5 | TRBV6-5 | - | TRBD2
CASKKGRGSEKLFF | TGTGCCAGCAAAAAGGGCAGGGGAAGTGAAAAACTGTTTTTT | TRBJ1-4 | TRBV6-6 | - | -